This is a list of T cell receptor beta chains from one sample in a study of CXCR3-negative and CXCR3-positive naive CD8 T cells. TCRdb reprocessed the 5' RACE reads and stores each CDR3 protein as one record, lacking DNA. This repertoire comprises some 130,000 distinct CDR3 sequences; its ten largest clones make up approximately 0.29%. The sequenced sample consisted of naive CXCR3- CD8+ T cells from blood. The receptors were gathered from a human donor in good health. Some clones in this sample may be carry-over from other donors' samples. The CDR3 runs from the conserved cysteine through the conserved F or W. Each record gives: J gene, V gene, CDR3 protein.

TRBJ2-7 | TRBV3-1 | CASSQDSPTWGQYF
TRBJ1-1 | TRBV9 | CASSSTAGGDTEAFF
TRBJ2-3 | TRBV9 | CASSVGDGSTDTQYF
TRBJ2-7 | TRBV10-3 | CAVSWDRGSYEQYF
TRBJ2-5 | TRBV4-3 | CASSQDHVAGMGQETQYF
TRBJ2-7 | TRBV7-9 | CASSFASREQYF
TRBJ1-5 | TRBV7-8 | CASSLDPDRDEAAQPQHF
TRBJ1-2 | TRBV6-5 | CASSYSTKGYGYTF
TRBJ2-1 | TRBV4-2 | CASSPVGFSGSSYNEQFF
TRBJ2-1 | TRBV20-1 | CSARVGTSDYNEQFF
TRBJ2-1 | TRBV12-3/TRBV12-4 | CASSYTGDEQFF
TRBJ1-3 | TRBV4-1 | CASSQGGASGNTIYF
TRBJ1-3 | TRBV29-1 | CSVLNGVSGNTIYF
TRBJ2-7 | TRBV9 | CASSSHSGSGHEQYF
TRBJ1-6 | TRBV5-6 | CASSDTVNYNSPLHF
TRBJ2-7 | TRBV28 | CASRTGTATYEQYF
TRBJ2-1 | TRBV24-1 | CATSDRLVNEQFF
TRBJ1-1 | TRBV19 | CASSIWDRGNTEAFF
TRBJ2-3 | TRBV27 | CAGSLSFASRDTQYF
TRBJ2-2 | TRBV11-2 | CASSPGAGNQGELFF
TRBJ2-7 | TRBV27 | CASSRGRGSNEQYF
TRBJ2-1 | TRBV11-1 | CASSLGRGTGHYNEQFF
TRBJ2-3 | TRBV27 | CASSFRANRGFTDTQYF
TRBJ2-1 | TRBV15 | CATSRDRGLADHNEQFF